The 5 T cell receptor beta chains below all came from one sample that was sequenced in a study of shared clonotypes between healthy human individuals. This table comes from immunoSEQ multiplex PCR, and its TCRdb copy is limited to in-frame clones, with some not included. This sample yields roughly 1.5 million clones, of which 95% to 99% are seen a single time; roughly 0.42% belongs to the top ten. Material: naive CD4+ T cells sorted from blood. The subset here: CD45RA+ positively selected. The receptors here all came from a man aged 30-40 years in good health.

The CDR3 loop reads CASSFRGFFYNEQFF. The CDR3 DNA reads TGTGCCAGCAGTTTTCGAGGGTTTTTCTACAATGAGCAGTTCTTC. V gene TRBV27 combines with J gene TRBJ2-1, with D maybe TRBD2 (5 bases). The CDR3 consists of 15 residues. The V gene lost 3 bases and the J gene lost 3 bases, with 12 bases spanning the gap. Germline V CDR1 and CDR2: MNHEY, SMNVEV (reference sequence).

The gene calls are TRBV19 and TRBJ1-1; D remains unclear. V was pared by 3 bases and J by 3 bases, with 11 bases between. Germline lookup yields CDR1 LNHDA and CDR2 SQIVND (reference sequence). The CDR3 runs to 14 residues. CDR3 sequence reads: CASSIHGRDTEAFF. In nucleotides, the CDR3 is TGTGCCAGTAGTATCCACGGGAGGGACACTGAAGCTTTCTTT.

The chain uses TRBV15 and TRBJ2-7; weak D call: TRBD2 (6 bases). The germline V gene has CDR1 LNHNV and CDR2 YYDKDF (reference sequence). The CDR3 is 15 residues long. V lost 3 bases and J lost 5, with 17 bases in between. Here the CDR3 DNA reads TGTGCCACCAGCAGCAATTCGGGAGACTTACACGAGCAGTACTTC. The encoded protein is CATSSNSGDLHEQYF.

Written as DNA, the CDR3 is TGTGCCAGCAGCTCCAAGTTTACAGCGAGTAATGGGCGCTACGAGCAGTACTTC. This codes for CASSSKFTASNGRYEQYF. J is TRBJ2-7 and V is TRBV14; D gene unclear. Germline CDR1 and CDR2: SGHDN and FVKESK. Trimming removed 5 bases from V and 3 bases from J, with 26 bases in between. The CDR3 extends over 18 amino acids.

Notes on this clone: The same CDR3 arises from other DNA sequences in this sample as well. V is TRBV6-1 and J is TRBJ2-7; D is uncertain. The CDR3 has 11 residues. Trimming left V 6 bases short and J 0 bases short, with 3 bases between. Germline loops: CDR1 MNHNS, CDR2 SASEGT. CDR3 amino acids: CASRDSYEQYF. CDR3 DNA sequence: TGTGCCAGCAGGGACTCCTACGAGCAGTACTTC.